This TCR beta chain was identified in a study of blood T cell repertoires in COVID-19. Looking at the study overall: Acute and convalescent COVID-19 specimens originated in the United States, Italy and Spain. Nucleic acid was either cDNA or gDNA, and it came from T cells, B-cell-depleted T cells, or PBMCs.

Original handling: The assay estimated nucleated cells by amplifying reference gene primers. Produced via immunoSEQ multiplex PCR; TCRdb's table is partial and in-frame only. V and J calls and clone size are given by that table; D and trimming were obtained from the DNA. The sample includes around 120,000 clones, 70% to 85% of them seen just once. V was shortened by 3 bases and J by 1 base, with 10 bases between the two germline ends. This CDR3 region has 15 residues. Looked up from germline, CDR1 is KGHSH and CDR2 is LQKENI. Sequenced: peripheral blood. The chain is built from TRBV18 and TRBJ2-1, with TRBD1 as a possible D gene (6 bases). This receptor was taken from an older man with active or convalescent COVID-19. As DNA, the CDR3 is TGTGCCAGCTCACCCGCAGGGGCATCCTACAATGAGCAGTTCTTC. Translation gives CASSPAGASYNEQFF. The whole variable domain, filled in from reference TRBV18 and TRBJ2-1, reads NAGVMQNPRHLVRRRGQEARLRCSPMKGHSHVYWYRQLPEEGLKFMVYLQKENIIDESGMPKERFSAEFPKEGPSILRIQQVVRGDSAAYFCASSPAGASYNEQFFGPGTRLTVL.